These 13 T cell receptor beta chains were all obtained from the same sample, sequenced in a study of blood T cell repertoires in COVID-19. Measured with immunoSEQ multiplex PCR; TCRdb has only the in-frame clones, and not every one. The sample contains 150,000 to 250,000 clones, 65% to 90% of which appear only once. The sequencing input was PBMCs or T cells enriched from blood (not recorded which). The receptors stem from a middle-aged man who had recovered from COVID-19.

The V call is TRBV18, the J call TRBJ1-2; D might be TRBD1 (5 bases). The CDR3 is 15 amino acids. The V gene lost 0 bases and the J gene lost 2 bases, with 10 bases spanning the gap. Germline-derived CDR1 and CDR2 are KGHSH and LQKENI. CDR3 nucleotides: TGTGCCAGCTCACCACCACAGGCTCAAAACTATGGCTACACCTTC. Amino acid sequence: CASSPPQAQNYGYTF. Together with reference TRBV18 and TRBJ1-2, the CDR3 gives the full variable domain: NAGVMQNPRHLVRRRGQEARLRCSPMKGHSHVYWYRQLPEEGLKFMVYLQKENIIDESGMPKERFSAEFPKEGPSILRIQQVVRGDSAAYFCASSPPQAQNYGYTFGSGTRLTVV.

The rearrangement joins TRBV19 to TRBJ2-3, with D possibly being TRBD2 (6 bases). Trimming stripped 6 bases from V and 2 bases from J, with 12 bases between. CDR3 length: 14 residues. CDR1 and CDR2 from the germline V gene are LNHDA and SQIVND (reference sequence). The CDR3 region is CASRKRAITDTQYF. DNA of the CDR3: TGTGCCAGTAGGAAGCGGGCCATCACAGATACGCAGTATTTT.

The CDR3 DNA reads as TGTGCCAGCAGCCAACCGGGACAGGGGTTTGGAGAGACCCAGTACTTC. Translation: CASSQPGQGFGETQYF. The gene calls are TRBV3-1 (or the pseudogene TRBV3-2) and TRBJ2-5, with 10 bases identical to TRBD1. The CDR3 consists of 16 residues. Germline CDR1 reads LGHDT; CDR2 reads YNNKEL (reference sequence). The junction had 7 bases not matched to a gene; V was cut back by 2 bases and J by 4 bases.

This chain connects TRBV18 to TRBJ1-5, with D possibly being TRBD1 (6 bases). The CDR3 runs to 21 residues. V lost 3 bases and J lost 0, with 27 bases in between. Germline V gene data show CDR1 as KGHSH and CDR2 as LQKENI. CDR3 loop: CASSPKSPDSWRAHSNQPQHF. DNA for the CDR3: TGTGCCAGCTCACCTAAGAGCCCGGACAGTTGGCGAGCTCATAGCAATCAGCCCCAGCATTTT.

The gene calls are TRBV9 and TRBJ2-7; 7 nucleotides agree with TRBD1. From germline, CDR1 is SGDLS and CDR2 YYNGEE. This CDR3 spans 19 amino acids. Trimming at V came to 0 bases and at J to 3 bases, leaving 18 bases not matched to a gene. The CDR3 DNA reads as TGTGCCAGCAGCGTAGTCGACAGGGAGATGCGGAGGATGTTCTACGAGCAGTACGTC. This translates into CASSVVDREMRRMFYEQYV.

Many counts were recorded for this clone. The chain combines TRBV12-5 with TRBJ1-5; the D gene is possibly TRBD1 (6 bases). Trimming stripped 1 base from V and 5 bases from J, with 15 bases between. The CDR3 loop spans 16 amino acids. Germline loops: CDR1 LGHNT, CDR2 FRNRAP. The CDR3 spells CASGLGGHGRDQPQHF. CDR3 nucleotide sequence: TGTGCTAGTGGTTTGGGGGGACACGGAAGGGATCAGCCCCAGCATTTT.

The rearrangement links TRBV9 to TRBJ1-2; TRBD1 agrees at 7 bases. CDR3 size: 12 residues. V lost 3 bases to trimming and J lost 5 bases; unmatched junction nucleotides: 1. The germline V gene has CDR1 SGDLS and CDR2 YYNGEE. CDR3 sequence: CASSAGGYGYTF. CDR3 in DNA: TGTGCCAGCAGCGCAGGGGGATATGGCTACACCTTC. Full variable domain (rest looked up from reference TRBV9 and TRBJ1-2): DSGVTQTPKHLITATGQRVTLRCSPRSGDLSVYWYQQSLDQGLQFLIQYYNGEERAKGNILERFSAQQFPDLHSELNLSSLELGDSALYFCASSAGGYGYTFGSGTRLTVV.

This clone has only one observation. The chain is built from TRBV4-2 and TRBJ2-3; 16 nucleotides align to TRBD2. CDR3 length: 15 residues. The ends lost 1 base at V and 10 bases at J; junction bases unmatched: 2. The germline gives CDR1 LGHNA, CDR2 YNFKEQ. CDR3 coding DNA: TGTGCCAGCAGCCAAGCTGGGACTAGCGGGAGGGCGCAGTATTTT. It encodes CASSQAGTSGRAQYF.

This clone has more than one count but fewer than ten. V usage is TRBV7-3 and J usage is TRBJ2-2; weak D call: TRBD2 (7 bases). The germline V gene has CDR1 SGHTA and CDR2 FQGTGA. Trimming left V 5 bases short and J 8 bases short, with 15 bases between. The CDR3 sequence is 14 residues long. CDR3 loop: CASSPGRGAGELFF. CDR3 nucleotide sequence: TGTGCCAGCAGCCCCGGACGGGGGGCGGGGGAGCTGTTTTTT.

The chain is built from TRBV7-6 and TRBJ2-2; tentatively, D is TRBD1 (8 bases). The germline V gene encodes CDR1 SGHVS and CDR2 FNYEAQ. The V gene lost 5 bases and the J gene lost 2 bases, with 15 bases spanning the gap. This CDR3 is 16 amino acids long. This CDR3 reads CASSKNRGGNTGELFF. In DNA, the CDR3 is TGTGCCAGCAGCAAGAACAGGGGGGGCAACACCGGGGAGCTGTTTTTT.

The chain employs TRBV7-3 and TRBJ2-2; possibly TRBD2 for D (6 bases). V was pared by 1 base and J by 4 bases, with 10 bases between. This CDR3 spans 15 amino acids. Germline V lookup: CDR1 SGHTA, CDR2 FQGTGA. The CDR3 protein is CASSLRRDGTGELFF. The CDR3 DNA sequence: TGTGCCAGCAGCTTAAGGCGGGATGGCACCGGGGAGCTGTTTTTT.

This clone was seen only once. In nucleotides, the CDR3 is TGCAGCGTTGAAGGGGATGGGACTAGCCCATACTTC. It translates to CSVEGDGTSPYF. The rearrangement uses TRBV29-1 and TRBJ2-7; 9 nucleotides agree with TRBD2. Germline V gene sequence: CDR1 SQVTM, CDR2 ANQGSEA. This CDR3 spans 12 amino acids. V gave up 1 base and J gave up 13 bases; unmatched junction bases: 8.

This clone was counted ten times or more. Here the CDR3 DNA reads TGTGCCATCAGTGAGTCAGGGGTGCGGGAAGGAGACAATGAGCAGTTCTTC. It translates to CAISESGVREGDNEQFF. The chain couples TRBV10-3 to TRBJ2-1; TRBD2 might be the D (6 bases). Germline V gene sequence: CDR1 ENHRY, CDR2 SYGVKD. The CDR3 has 17 residues. V lost 0 bases to trimming and J lost 5 bases, with 17 bases between them.